This T cell receptor (beta chain) came from a study of T cells in Graves' hyperthyroidism and ophthalmopathy. General study findings and limits: Separation of ophthalmopathy from stable hyperthyroidism was achieved by a 13 V-J model.

Germline CDR1 reads WSHSY; CDR2 reads SAAADI. V lost 7 bases to trimming and J lost 6 bases; unmatched junction nucleotides: 9. This CDR3 region has 14 residues. Patients showing uncontrolled infection, other autoimmune disease, pregnancy or lactation were ineligible. Worth noting for this clonotype: Its specificity is not known.

Amplification yielded TCR beta CDR3 regions, with RNA transcripts as the source. Researchers ran a first-round RT-PCR on the TCR CDR3 using the HTBI primer set. TCRdb analysed the multiplex PCR reads with MiXCR anew, one entry per CDR3 protein. The profile shows 540,000 or so distinct CDR3 sequences, just over 45% of them singletons. The material sequenced was peripheral blood or thyroid tissue (not recorded which). The TCR originated in an adult woman with Graves' disease, either hyperthyroidism or ophthalmopathy (not recorded which). This chain joins TRBV10-2 and TRBJ1-1; 9 bases fit TRBD1. The CDR3, as DNA: TGCGCCAGCAAACCGGGACAGGGTATGCCTGAAGCTTTCTTT. Translation: CASKPGQGMPEAFF.